Described below is a single T cell receptor beta chain sequence and its context. Its antigen is not known. The data are from a study of cytomegalovirus exposure and HLA in healthy donors. The PCR used 60 Vbeta and 13 Jbeta primers. The table came from immunoSEQ multiplex PCR; TCRdb's copy has only in-frame clones and leaves some out. Among around 220,000 clones listed, 83% were seen once. Study-level points and caveats: 150 or so TCR beta chains were listed as cytomegalovirus-associated. A link between a missense DCLRE1C variant and TCR beta V- and J-gene trimming emerged from a later analysis. Among the most significant clusters, several appeared linked to common viral pathogens in a later analysis.

The CDR3 contains 15 residues. Trimming took 7 bases from V and 3 from J; bases not matched to a gene: 11. The germline V gene encodes CDR1 LGHNA and CDR2 YSLEER. This clonotype was sampled from a girl aged 10-17 years in good health and CMV-seronegative. The rearrangement joins TRBV4-3 to TRBJ2-7, with TRBD1 identical over 8 bases. Sequences were obtained from PBMCs. In DNA form, the CDR3 reads TGCGCCAGCAACTCCAGACAGGGGCCCTGCTACGAGCAGTACTTC. As protein: CASNSRQGPCYEQYF.